This T cell receptor (beta chain) emerged from a study of blood T cell repertoires in COVID-19. TCRdb's table, derived via immunoSEQ multiplex PCR, lists solely in-frame clones and lacks some. There are approximately 100,000 clones in the sample; approximately 84% occur only once, and over 10% lies in the top ten. This receptor was obtained from a human donor in a cohort sampled during active or convalescent COVID-19. The sample comprised peripheral blood.

The CDR3 bases are TGCGCCTGTACTAGCGGGGGCCTACGGAACACCGGGGAGCTGTTTTTT. Its protein product is CACTSGGLRNTGELFF. The V and J genes are TRBV5-1 and TRBJ2-2; 11 nucleotides align to TRBD2. The V gene end was trimmed by 10 bases and the J gene end by 1 base; junction bases not matched to a gene: 9. CDR1 is SGHRS and CDR2 is YFSETQ in the germline V gene. The CDR3 runs to 16 residues.